Presented here are 2 T cell receptor beta chains from one specimen sequenced in a study of metastatic and nonmetastatic thyroid tumors. Before thyroid surgery, none of the patients had received any treatment. TCRdb reprocessed the PCR reads using MiXCR. The sample has approximately 6,400 clones; over 2.5% are singletons. Sequencing input: tumor tissue. The receptors were sampled from a female donor with papillary thyroid cancer or a benign thyroid nodule (not recorded which). Some clones in this sample may be carry-over from other donors' samples.

Sample share makes this clone medium-sized. The J gene is TRBJ2-3, the V gene TRBV20-1; D is uncertain. Germline values: CDR1 DFQATT, CDR2 SNEGSKA (reference sequence). CDR3 length: 11 amino acids. V shed 5 bases and J shed 2 bases, with 5 bases lying between them. The CDR3 sequence is CSADLTDTQYF. CDR3 nucleotide sequence: TGCAGTGCTGACCTCACAGATACGCAGTATTTT.

This clone has a count of ten or more. This chain links TRBV10-2 with TRBJ1-3; tentative D call: TRBD1 (6 bases). Germline CDR1 reads WSHSY; CDR2 reads SAAADI. Trimming pared 8 bases from V and 0 bases from J, leaving 8 bases between. This CDR3 is built from 13 residues. CDR3 loop: CASAGDSGNTIYF. For the CDR3, the DNA is TGCGCCAGCGCAGGGGACTCTGGAAACACCATATATTTT.